This T cell receptor beta chain was found in a study of CD8+ T cells in alopecia areata. Whole-study findings and limits: Mice showed clearer TCR sharing than patients did, a gap that was possibly HLA-related. Elevated clonality characterized lesional scalp relative to normal scalp, particularly in alopecia totalis/universalis. Scalp specimens additionally yield sequences from normal skin's resident alphabeta T cells.

Note on this clone: Its antigen is unidentified.

Trimming removed 3 bases from V and 3 bases from J, with 10 bases in between. The CDR3 runs 13 residues. The germline CDR1 and CDR2 sequences are SGHDT and YYEEEE. Sequencing templates came from extracted RNA that was reverse transcribed into cDNA. The table came from immunoSEQ multiplex PCR; TCRdb's copy has only in-frame clones and leaves some out. Of approximately 180,000 clones in the sample, just over 65% were seen once. Patients with alopecia areata provided lesional scalp punch biopsies as well as peripheral blood. The receptor's source is a human donor with alopecia areata. Material: CD8+ T cells sorted from blood, obtained at week 0. J is TRBJ2-7 and V is TRBV5-6; D might be TRBD2 (5 bases). Here the CDR3 reads CASSSGRGYEQYF. CDR3 bases: TGTGCCAGCAGCTCCGGTCGGGGCTACGAGCAGTACTTC.